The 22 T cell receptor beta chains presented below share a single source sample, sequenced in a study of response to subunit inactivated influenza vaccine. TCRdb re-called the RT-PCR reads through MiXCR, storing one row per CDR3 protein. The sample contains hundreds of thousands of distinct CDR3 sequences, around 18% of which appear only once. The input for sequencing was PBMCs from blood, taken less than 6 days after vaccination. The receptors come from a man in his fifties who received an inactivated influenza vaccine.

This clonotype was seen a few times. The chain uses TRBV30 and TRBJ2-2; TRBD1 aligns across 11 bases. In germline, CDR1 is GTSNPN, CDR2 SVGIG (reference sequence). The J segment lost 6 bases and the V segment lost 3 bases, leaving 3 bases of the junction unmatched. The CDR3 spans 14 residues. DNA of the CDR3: TGTGCCTGGAGCCGGGGACAGGGGGCCGGGGAGCTGTTTTTT. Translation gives CAWSRGQGAGELFF.

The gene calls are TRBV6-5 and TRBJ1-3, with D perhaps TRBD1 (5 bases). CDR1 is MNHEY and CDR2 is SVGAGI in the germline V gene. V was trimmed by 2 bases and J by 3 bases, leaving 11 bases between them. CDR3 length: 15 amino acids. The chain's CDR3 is CASSYDPGLGNTIYF. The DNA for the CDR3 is TGTGCCAGCAGTTACGACCCGGGACTTGGAAACACCATATATTTT.

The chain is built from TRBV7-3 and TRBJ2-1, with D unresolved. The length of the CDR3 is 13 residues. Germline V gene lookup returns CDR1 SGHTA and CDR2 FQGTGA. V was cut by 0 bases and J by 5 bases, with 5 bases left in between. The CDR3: CASSLTNDNEQFF. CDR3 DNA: TGTGCCAGCAGCTTAACCAACGACAATGAGCAGTTCTTC.

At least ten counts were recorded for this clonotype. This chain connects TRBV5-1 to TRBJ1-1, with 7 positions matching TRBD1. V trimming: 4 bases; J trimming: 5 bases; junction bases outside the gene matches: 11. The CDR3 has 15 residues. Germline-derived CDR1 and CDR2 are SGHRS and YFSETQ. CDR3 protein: CASSIGTVEGTEAFF. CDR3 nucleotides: TGCGCCAGCAGCATAGGGACAGTCGAAGGGACTGAAGCTTTCTTT.

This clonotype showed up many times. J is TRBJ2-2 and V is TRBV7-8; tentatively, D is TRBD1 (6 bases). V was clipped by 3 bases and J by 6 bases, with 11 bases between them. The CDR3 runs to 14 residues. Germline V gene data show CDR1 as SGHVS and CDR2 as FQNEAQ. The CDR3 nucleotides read TGTGCCAGCAGCTTTGACACAGGGCCCGGGGAGCTGTTTTTT. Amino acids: CASSFDTGPGELFF.

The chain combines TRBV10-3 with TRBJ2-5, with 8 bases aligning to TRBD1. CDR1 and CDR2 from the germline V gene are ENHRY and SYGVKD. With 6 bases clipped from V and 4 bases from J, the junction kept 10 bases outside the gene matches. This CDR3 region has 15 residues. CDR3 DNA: TGTGCCATCAGATCCGACGGACAGGGTGGAGAGACCCAGTACTTC. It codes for CAIRSDGQGGETQYF.

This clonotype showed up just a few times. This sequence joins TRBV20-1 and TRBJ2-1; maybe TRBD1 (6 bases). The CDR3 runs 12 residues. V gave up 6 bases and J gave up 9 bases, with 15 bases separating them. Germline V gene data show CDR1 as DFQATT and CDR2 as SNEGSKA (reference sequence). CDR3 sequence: CSARRGTGEQFF. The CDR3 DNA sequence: TGCAGTGCCCGTAGGGGGACGGGTGAGCAGTTCTTC.

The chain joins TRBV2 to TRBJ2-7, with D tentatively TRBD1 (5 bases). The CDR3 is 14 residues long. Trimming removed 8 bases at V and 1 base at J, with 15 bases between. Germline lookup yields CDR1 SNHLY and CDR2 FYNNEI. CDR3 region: CASGTGRDSYEQYF. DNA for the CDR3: TGTGCCAGCGGCACGGGCAGGGATTCCTACGAGCAGTACTTC.

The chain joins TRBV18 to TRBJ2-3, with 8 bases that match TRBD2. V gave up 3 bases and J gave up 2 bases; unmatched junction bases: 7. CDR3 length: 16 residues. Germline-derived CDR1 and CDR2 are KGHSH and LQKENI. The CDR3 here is CASSPQRERATDTQYF. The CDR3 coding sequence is TGTGCCAGCTCACCGCAGCGGGAGCGTGCCACAGATACGCAGTATTTT.

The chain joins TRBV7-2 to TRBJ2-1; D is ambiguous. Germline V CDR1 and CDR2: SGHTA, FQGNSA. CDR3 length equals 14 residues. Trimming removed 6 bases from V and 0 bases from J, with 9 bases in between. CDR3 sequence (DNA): TGTGCCAGCAGATGGGCAGTCTCCTACAATGAGCAGTTCTTC. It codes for CASRWAVSYNEQFF.

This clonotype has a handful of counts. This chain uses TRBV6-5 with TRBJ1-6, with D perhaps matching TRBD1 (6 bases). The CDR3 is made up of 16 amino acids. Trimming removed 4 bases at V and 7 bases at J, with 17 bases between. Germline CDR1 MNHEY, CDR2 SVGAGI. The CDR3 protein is CASSLRRGARNSPLHF. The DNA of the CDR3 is TGTGCCAGCAGTTTACGACGGGGGGCTAGGAATTCACCCCTCCACTTT.

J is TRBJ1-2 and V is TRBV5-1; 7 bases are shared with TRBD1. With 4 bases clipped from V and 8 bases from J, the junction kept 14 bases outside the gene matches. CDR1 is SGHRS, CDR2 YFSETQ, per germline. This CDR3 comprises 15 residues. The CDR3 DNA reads TGCGCCAGCAGCCTGGGAACGCGACAGGGTCACGGCTACACCTTC. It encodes CASSLGTRQGHGYTF. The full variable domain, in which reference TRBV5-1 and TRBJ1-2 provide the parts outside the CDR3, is KAGVTQTPRYLIKTRGQQVTLSCSPISGHRSVSWYQQTPGQGLQFLFEYFSETQRNKGNFPGRFSGRQFSNSRSEMNVSTLELGDSALYLCASSLGTRQGHGYTFGSGTRLTVV.

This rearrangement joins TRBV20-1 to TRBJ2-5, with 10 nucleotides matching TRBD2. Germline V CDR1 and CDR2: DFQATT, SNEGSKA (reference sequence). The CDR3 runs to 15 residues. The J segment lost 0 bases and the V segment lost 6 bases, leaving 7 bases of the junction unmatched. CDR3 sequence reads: CSAQLAGLYQETQYF. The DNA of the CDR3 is TGCAGTGCGCAACTAGCGGGGCTGTACCAAGAGACCCAGTACTTC.

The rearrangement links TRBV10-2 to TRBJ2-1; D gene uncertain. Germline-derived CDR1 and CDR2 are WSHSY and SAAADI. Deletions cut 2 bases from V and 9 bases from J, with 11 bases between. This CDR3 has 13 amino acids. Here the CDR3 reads CASSEVGSGEQFF. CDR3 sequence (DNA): TGCGCCAGCAGTGAGGTGGGGTCGGGTGAGCAGTTCTTC.

This CDR3 reads CASSFILRTTLNYGYTF. CDR3 sequence (DNA): TGTGCCAGTAGTTTTATTCTCCGGACAACTCTCAACTATGGCTACACCTTC. The chain couples TRBV19 to TRBJ1-2; a possible D gene is TRBD1 (5 bases). Per germline, CDR1 LNHDA and CDR2 SQIVND (reference sequence). V lost 5 bases and J lost 2, with 21 bases in between. The CDR3 sequence is 17 residues long. The full variable domain, completed using reference TRBV19 and TRBJ1-2, is DGGITQSPKYLFRKEGQNVTLSCEQNLNHDAMYWYRQDPGQGLRLIYYSQIVNDFQKGDIAEGYSVSREKKESFPLTVTSAQKNPTAFYLCASSFILRTTLNYGYTFGSGTRLTVV.

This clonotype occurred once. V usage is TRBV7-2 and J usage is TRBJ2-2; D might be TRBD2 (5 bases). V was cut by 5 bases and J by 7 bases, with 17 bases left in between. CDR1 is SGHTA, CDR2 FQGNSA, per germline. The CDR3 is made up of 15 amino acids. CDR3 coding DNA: TGTGCCAGCAGCCCGGGTGGGAGTGTCGTCGGGGAGCTGTTTTTT. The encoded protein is CASSPGGSVVGELFF.

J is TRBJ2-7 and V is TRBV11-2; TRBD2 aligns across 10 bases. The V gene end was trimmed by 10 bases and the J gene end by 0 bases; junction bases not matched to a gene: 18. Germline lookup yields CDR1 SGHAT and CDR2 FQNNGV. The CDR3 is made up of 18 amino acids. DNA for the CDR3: TGTGCCACCTCGTGGGGGGCTAGCGGGGGAATTAGCTCCTACGAGCAGTACTTC. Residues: CATSWGASGGISSYEQYF.

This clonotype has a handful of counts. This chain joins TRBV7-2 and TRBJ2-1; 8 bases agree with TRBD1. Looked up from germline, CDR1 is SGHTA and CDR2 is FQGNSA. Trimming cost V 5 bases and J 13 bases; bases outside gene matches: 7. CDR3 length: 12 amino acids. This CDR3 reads CASSPRTGSQFF. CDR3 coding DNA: TGTGCCAGCAGCCCCCGGACAGGGTCCCAGTTCTTC.

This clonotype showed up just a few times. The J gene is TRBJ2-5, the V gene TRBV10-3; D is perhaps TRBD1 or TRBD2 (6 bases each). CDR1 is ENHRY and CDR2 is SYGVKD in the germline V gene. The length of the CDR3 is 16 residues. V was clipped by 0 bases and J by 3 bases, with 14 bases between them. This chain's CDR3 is CAISESTGDTKETQYF. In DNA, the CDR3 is TGTGCCATCAGTGAGTCCACGGGGGACACGAAAGAGACCCAGTACTTC.

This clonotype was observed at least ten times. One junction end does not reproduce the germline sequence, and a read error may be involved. Written as DNA, the CDR3 is TGTGCCAGCAGTGTAGGACAGGGCCTTTACGAGCAGTACTTC. Translation: CASSVGQGLYEQYF. This chain uses TRBV5-1 with TRBJ2-7, with 8 bases that match TRBD1. CDR3 length: 14 residues. From germline, CDR1 is SGHRS and CDR2 YFSETQ. The full variable domain, rest sourced from reference TRBV5-1 and TRBJ2-7, is KAGVTQTPRYLIKTRGQQVTLSCSPISGHRSVSWYQQTPGQGLQFLFEYFSETQRNKGNFPGRFSGRQFSNSRSEMNVSTLELGDSALYLCASSVGQGLYEQYFGPGTRLTVT.

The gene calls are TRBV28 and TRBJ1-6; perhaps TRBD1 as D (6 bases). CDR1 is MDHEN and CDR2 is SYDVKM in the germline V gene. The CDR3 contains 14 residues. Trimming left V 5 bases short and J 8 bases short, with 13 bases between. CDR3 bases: TGTGCCAGCAGTCCCTACAGGGTTTATTCACCCCTCCACTTT. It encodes CASSPYRVYSPLHF.

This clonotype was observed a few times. CDR3 loop: CASSQASLGRDGNTGELFF. The CDR3 DNA sequence: TGCGCCAGCAGCCAAGCCTCCTTGGGGAGGGACGGGAACACCGGGGAGCTGTTTTTT. This chain uses TRBV4-1 with TRBJ2-2; 7 bases line up with TRBD2. Germline V gene data show CDR1 as MGHRA and CDR2 as YSYEKL. The CDR3 extends over 19 amino acids. V shed 1 base and J 1 base; nucleotides not matched to a gene: 12.